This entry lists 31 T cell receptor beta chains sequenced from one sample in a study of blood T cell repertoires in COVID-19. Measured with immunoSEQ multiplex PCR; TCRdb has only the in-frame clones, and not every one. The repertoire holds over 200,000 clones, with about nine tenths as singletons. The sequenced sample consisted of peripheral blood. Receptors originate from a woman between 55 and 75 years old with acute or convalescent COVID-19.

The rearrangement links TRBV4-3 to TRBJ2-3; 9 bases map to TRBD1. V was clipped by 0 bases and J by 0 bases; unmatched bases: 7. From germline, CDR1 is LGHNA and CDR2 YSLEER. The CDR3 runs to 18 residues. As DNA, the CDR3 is TGCGCCAGCAGCCAAGAGTTCGGGACAGGGAGGAGCACAGATACGCAGTATTTT. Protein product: CASSQEFGTGRSTDTQYF.

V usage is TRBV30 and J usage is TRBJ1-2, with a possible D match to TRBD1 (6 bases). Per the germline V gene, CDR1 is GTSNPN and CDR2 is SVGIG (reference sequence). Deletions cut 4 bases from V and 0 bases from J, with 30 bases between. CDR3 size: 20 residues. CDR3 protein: CAWIGRVTGTKTGPNYGYTF. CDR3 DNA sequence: TGTGCCTGGATCGGGAGGGTTACAGGGACCAAAACTGGGCCTAACTATGGCTACACCTTC.

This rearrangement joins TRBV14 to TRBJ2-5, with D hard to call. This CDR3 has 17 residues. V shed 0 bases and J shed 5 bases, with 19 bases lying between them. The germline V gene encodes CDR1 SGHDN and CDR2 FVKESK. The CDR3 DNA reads TGTGCCAGCAGCCAAGACTCTAGGCTCGGGTTTGGGGAGACCCAGTACTTC. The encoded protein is CASSQDSRLGFGETQYF.

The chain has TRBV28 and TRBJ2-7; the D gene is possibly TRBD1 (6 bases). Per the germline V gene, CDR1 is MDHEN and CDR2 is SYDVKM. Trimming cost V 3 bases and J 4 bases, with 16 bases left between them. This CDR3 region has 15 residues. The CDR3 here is CASSLLQGMGYEQYF. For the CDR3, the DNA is TGTGCCAGCAGTTTGCTCCAGGGGATGGGGTACGAGCAGTACTTC.

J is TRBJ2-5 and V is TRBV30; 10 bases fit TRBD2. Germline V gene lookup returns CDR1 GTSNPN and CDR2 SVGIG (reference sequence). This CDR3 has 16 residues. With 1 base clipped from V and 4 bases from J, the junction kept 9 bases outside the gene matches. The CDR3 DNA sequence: TGTGCCTGGAGTGGGGTTCCTAGCGGGAGTCGAGAGACCCAGTACTTC. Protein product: CAWSGVPSGSRETQYF.

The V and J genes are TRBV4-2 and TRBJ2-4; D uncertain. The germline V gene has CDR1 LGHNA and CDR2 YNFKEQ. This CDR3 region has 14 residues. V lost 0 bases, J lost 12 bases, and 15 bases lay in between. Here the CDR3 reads CASSQDNGAFTQYF. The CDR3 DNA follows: TGTGCCAGCAGCCAAGATAATGGAGCTTTTACTCAGTACTTC.

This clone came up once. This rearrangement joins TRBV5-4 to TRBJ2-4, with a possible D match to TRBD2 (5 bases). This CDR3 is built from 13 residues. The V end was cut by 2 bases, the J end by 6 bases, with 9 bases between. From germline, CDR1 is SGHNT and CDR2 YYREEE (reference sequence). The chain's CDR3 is CASSLGEGNIQYF. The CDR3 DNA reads TGTGCCAGCAGCTTAGGAGAGGGAAACATTCAGTACTTC.

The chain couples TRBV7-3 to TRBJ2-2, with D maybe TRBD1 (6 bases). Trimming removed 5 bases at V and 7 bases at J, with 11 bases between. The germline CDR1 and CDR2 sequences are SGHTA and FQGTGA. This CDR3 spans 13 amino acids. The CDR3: CASSTDSRGELFF. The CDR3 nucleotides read TGTGCCAGCAGCACGGACAGCCGCGGGGAGCTGTTTTTT.

In DNA, the CDR3 is TGTGCCAGCATACCGGGGGGATTGGTTGGCTACACCTTC. Translated, it gives CASIPGGLVGYTF. The chain employs TRBV6-6 and TRBJ1-2; weak D call: TRBD1 (5 bases). CDR1 MNHNY and CDR2 SVGAGI come from the germline V gene (reference sequence). V gave up 7 bases and J gave up 7 bases, with 16 bases separating them. This CDR3 comprises 13 residues.

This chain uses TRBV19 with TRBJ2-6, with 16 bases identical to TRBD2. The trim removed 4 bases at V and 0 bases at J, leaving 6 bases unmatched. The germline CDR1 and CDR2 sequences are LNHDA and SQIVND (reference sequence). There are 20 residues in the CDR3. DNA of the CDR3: TGTGCCAGTAGTACCCAGGGACTAGCGGGGGGGAGCTCTGGGGCCAACGTCCTGACTTTC. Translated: CASSTQGLAGGSSGANVLTF.

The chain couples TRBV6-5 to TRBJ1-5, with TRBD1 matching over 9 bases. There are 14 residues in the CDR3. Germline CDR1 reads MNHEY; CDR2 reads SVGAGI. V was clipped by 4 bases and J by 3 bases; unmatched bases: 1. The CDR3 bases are TGTGCCAGCAGTTGGACAGGGGACAATCAGCCCCAGCATTTT. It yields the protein CASSWTGDNQPQHF.

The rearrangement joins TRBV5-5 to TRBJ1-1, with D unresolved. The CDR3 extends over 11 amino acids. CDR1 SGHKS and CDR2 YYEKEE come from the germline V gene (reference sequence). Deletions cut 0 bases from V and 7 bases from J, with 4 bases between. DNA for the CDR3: TGTGCCAGCAGCTTGGGGAGTGAAGCTTTCTTT. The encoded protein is CASSLGSEAFF. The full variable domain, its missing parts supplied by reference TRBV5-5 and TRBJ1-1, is DAGVTQSPTHLIKTRGQQVTLRCSPISGHKSVSWYQQVLGQGPQFIFQYYEKEERGRGNFPDRFSARQFPNYSSELNVNALLLGDSALYLCASSLGSEAFFGQGTRLTVV.

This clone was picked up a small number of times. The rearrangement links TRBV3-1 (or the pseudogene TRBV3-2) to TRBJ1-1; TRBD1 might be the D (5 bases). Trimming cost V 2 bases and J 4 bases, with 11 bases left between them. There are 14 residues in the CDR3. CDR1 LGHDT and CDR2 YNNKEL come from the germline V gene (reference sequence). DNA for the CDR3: TGTGCCAGCAGCCAATTTAACGGGGGCACTGAAGCTTTCTTT. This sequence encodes CASSQFNGGTEAFF.

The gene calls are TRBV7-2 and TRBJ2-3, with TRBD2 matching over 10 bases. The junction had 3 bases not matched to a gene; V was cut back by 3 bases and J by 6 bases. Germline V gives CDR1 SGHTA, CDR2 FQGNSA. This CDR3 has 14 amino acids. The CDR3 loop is CASSFSTSGDTQYF. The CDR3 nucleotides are TGTGCCAGCAGCTTTTCGACTAGCGGGGATACGCAGTATTTT.

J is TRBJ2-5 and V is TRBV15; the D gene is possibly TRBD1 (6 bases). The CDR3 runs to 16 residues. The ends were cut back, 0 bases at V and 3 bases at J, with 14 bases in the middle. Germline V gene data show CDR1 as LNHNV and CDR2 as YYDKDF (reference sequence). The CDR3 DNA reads TGTGCCACCAGCAGAGATTTCATTGGGGGCGAAGAGACCCAGTACTTC. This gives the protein CATSRDFIGGEETQYF.

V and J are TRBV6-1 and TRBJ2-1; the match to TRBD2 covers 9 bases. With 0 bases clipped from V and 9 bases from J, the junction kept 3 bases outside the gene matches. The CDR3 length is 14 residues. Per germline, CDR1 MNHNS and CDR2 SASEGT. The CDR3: CASSEAGLAPEQFF. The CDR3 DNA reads TGTGCCAGCAGTGAAGCGGGACTAGCTCCTGAGCAGTTCTTC.

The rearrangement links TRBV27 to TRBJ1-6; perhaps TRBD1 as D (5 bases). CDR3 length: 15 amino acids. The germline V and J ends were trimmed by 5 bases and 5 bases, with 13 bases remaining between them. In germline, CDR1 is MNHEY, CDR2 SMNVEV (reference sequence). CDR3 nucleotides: TGTGCCAGCAGTGAAGTAGGGGTCCATAATTCACCCCTCCACTTT. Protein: CASSEVGVHNSPLHF.

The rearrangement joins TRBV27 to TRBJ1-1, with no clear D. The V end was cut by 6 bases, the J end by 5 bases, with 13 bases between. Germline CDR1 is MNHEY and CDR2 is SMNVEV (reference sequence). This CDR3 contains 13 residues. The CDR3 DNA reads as TGTGCCAGCAGACCGGGTCTTCTGACTGAAGCTTTCTTT. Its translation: CASRPGLLTEAFF.

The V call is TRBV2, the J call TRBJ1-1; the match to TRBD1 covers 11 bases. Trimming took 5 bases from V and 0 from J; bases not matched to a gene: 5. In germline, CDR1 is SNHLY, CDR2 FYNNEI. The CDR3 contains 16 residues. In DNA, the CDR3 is TGTGCCAGCAGTCGGGACAGGGGGTCCATGAACACTGAAGCTTTCTTT. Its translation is CASSRDRGSMNTEAFF.

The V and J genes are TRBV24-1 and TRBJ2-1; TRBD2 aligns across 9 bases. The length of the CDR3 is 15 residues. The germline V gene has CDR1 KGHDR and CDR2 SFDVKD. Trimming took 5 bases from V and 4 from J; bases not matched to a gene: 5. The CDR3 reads CATSGASGVYNEQFF. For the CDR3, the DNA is TGTGCCACCAGTGGGGCTAGCGGGGTTTACAATGAGCAGTTCTTC.

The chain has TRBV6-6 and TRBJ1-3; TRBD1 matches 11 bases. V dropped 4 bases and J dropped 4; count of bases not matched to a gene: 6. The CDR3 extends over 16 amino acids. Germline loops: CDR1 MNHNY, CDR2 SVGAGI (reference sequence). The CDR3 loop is CASSFGQGAPGNTIYF. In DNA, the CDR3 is TGTGCCAGCAGTTTTGGACAGGGGGCTCCCGGAAACACCATATATTTT.

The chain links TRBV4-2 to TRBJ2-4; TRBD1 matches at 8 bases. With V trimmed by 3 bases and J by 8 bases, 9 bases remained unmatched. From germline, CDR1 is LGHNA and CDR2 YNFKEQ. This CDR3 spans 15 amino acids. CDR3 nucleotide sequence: TGTGCCAGCAGCCAGTCGGACAGGGAGGCATACATTCAGTACTTC. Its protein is CASSQSDREAYIQYF.

CDR3 protein: CASSNRGNTEAFF. CDR3 nucleotides: TGTGCCAGCTCGAACAGGGGTAACACTGAAGCTTTCTTT. The genes are TRBV3-1 (or the pseudogene TRBV3-2) and TRBJ1-1; TRBD1 agrees at 7 bases. Germline CDR1 reads LGHDT; CDR2 reads YNNKEL (reference sequence). This CDR3 has 13 residues. The J segment lost 2 bases and the V segment lost 8 bases, leaving 5 bases of the junction unmatched.

The CDR3 region is CASSLSTEQGYEKLFF. Here the CDR3 DNA reads TGTGCCAGCAGTTTATCCACGGAACAGGGATATGAAAAACTGTTTTTT. The chain uses TRBV27 and TRBJ1-4, with D possibly being TRBD1 (6 bases). V gave up 0 bases and J gave up 6 bases, with 14 bases separating them. The length of the CDR3 is 16 residues. Germline V CDR1 and CDR2: MNHEY, SMNVEV (reference sequence).

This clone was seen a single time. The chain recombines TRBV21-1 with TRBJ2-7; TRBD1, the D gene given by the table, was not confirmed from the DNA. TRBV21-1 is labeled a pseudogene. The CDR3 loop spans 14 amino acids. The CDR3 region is CASRRQRSSYEQYF. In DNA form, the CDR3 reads TGTGCCAGCAGGCGACAGAGGAGCTCCTACGAGCAGTACTTC.

CDR3 coding DNA: TGTGCCATCAGGGACTCCCCCCTTTCGGGCGAGCAGTACTTC. This translates into CAIRDSPLSGEQYF. The chain uses TRBV10-3 and TRBJ2-7; D is possibly TRBD2 (5 bases). This CDR3 has 14 amino acids. The V gene lost 6 bases and the J gene lost 6 bases, with 18 bases spanning the gap. The V gene's germline CDR1 is ENHRY and CDR2 SYGVKD.

The CDR3 here is CASSVSGSWTQYF. The CDR3 DNA sequence: TGTGCCAGCAGCGTAAGCGGCAGTTGGACGCAGTATTTT. The chain uses TRBV9 and TRBJ2-3; possibly TRBD2 for D (5 bases). CDR1 and CDR2 from the germline V gene are SGDLS and YYNGEE. This CDR3 region has 13 residues. Trimming pared 1 base from V and 9 bases from J, leaving 12 bases between. Drawing the rest from reference TRBV9 and TRBJ2-3, the complete variable domain is DSGVTQTPKHLITATGQRVTLRCSPRSGDLSVYWYQQSLDQGLQFLIQYYNGEERAKGNILERFSAQQFPDLHSELNLSSLELGDSALYFCASSVSGSWTQYFGPGTRLTVL.

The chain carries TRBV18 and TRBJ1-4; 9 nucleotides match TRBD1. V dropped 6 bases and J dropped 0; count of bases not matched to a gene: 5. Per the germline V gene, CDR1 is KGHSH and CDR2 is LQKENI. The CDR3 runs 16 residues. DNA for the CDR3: TGTGCCAGCTCGAGGGGACAGGGACCAACTAATGAAAAACTGTTTTTT. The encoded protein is CASSRGQGPTNEKLFF.

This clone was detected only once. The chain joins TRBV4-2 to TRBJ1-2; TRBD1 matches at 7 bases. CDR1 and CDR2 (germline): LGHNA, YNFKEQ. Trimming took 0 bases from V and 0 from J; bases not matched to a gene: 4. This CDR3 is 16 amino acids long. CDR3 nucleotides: TGTGCCAGCAGCCAAGAACAGGGGCGCGCTAACTATGGCTACACCTTC. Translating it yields CASSQEQGRANYGYTF.

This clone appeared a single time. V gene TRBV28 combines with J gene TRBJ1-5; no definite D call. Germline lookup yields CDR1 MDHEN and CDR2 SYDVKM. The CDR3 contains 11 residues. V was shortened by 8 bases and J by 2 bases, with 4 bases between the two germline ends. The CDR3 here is CASSGNQPQHF. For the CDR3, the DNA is TGTGCCAGCTCAGGCAATCAGCCCCAGCATTTT.

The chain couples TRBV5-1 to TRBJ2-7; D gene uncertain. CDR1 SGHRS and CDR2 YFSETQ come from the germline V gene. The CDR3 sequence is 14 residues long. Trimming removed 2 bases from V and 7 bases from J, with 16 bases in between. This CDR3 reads CASSLPGGQREQYF. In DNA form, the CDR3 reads TGCGCCAGCAGCTTACCGGGTGGTCAACGTGAGCAGTACTTC.